The 24 T cell receptor beta chains below all came from one sample that was sequenced in a study of technical replicates of blood from a few donors. Clones were read by immunoSEQ multiplex PCR, and TCRdb kept only the in-frame ones, dropping some. The sample has almost 90,000 clones, roughly 94% seen once. The sequenced material came from T cells isolated from PBMCs. The receptors were gathered from a human donor in good health.

This chain uses TRBV29-1 with TRBJ2-7, with 8 positions matching TRBD1. The CDR3 spans 16 residues. Per germline, CDR1 SQVTM and CDR2 ANQGSEA. J was trimmed by 1 base and V by 0 bases; bases with no gene match: 8. The CDR3 is CSVEDYGQGMSYEQYF. CDR3 DNA sequence: TGCAGCGTTGAAGATTACGGACAGGGTATGTCCTACGAGCAGTACTTC.

The chain is built from TRBV15 and TRBJ1-4; TRBD1 matches at 8 bases. CDR1 and CDR2 from the germline V gene are LNHNV and YYDKDF (reference sequence). Trimming took 1 base from V and 7 from J; bases not matched to a gene: 8. The CDR3 totals 16 residues. CDR3 in amino acids: CATSRVSTGGSEKLFF. The DNA for the CDR3 is TGTGCCACCAGCAGAGTATCCACAGGGGGTAGTGAAAAACTGTTTTTT. The full variable domain, its missing parts supplied by reference TRBV15 and TRBJ1-4, is DAMVIQNPRYQVTQFGKPVTLSCSQTLNHNVMYWYQQKSSQAPKLLFHYYDKDFNNEADTPDNFQSRRPNTSFCFLDIRSPGLGDTAMYLCATSRVSTGGSEKLFFGSGTQLSVL.

The V and J genes are TRBV18 and TRBJ2-5, with 7 bases identical to TRBD1. The CDR3 totals 14 residues. CDR1 and CDR2 (germline): KGHSH, LQKENI. Germline trimming cut 4 bases from V and 2 bases from J; bases unmatched to any gene: 4. DNA for the CDR3: TGTGCCAGCTCACTTAGACAGGGACAAGAGACCCAGTACTTC. This gives the protein CASSLRQGQETQYF.

V and J are TRBV5-6 and TRBJ2-1; 12 bases agree with TRBD2. V gave up 3 bases and J gave up 10 bases; unmatched junction bases: 5. This CDR3 comprises 14 residues. Germline CDR1 and CDR2: SGHDT and YYEEEE. CDR3 sequence: CASSWGTSGSEQFF. The DNA of the CDR3 is TGTGCCAGCAGCTGGGGGACTAGCGGGTCCGAGCAGTTCTTC.

The rearrangement joins TRBV7-3 to TRBJ2-2, with D maybe TRBD2 (6 bases). The V gene's germline CDR1 is SGHTA and CDR2 FQGTGA. This CDR3 spans 15 amino acids. V was shortened by 3 bases and J by 2 bases, with 10 bases between the two germline ends. CDR3 in amino acids: CASSLLDYNTGELFF. The CDR3 DNA reads as TGTGCCAGCAGCTTGTTGGACTACAACACCGGGGAGCTGTTTTTT. Full variable domain (remainder filled in from reference TRBV7-3 and TRBJ2-2): GAGVSQTPSNKVTEKGKYVELRCDPISGHTALYWYRQSLGQGPEFLIYFQGTGAADDSGLPNDRFFAVRPEGSVSTLKIQRTERGDSAVYLCASSLLDYNTGELFFGEGSRLTVL.

This chain connects TRBV11-3 to TRBJ2-3, with a possible D match to TRBD2 (6 bases). The CDR3 runs to 14 residues. Deletions cut 5 bases from V and 6 bases from J, with 15 bases between. The germline V gene has CDR1 SGHNT and CDR2 YENEEA. The CDR3 DNA follows: TGTGCCAGCAGCCAATCTCTGGGGACTGATACGCAGTATTTT. Its protein product is CASSQSLGTDTQYF.

The chain carries TRBV7-6 and TRBJ2-7, with 8 nucleotides matching TRBD1. The CDR3 covers 15 residues. The V gene end was trimmed by 3 bases and the J gene end by 0 bases; junction bases not matched to a gene: 4. CDR1 is SGHVS, CDR2 FNYEAQ, per germline. CDR3 nucleotide sequence: TGTGCCAGCAGCTTTGGGACAGGCGACTCCTACGAGCAGTACTTC. Translation: CASSFGTGDSYEQYF.

This chain joins TRBV28 and TRBJ1-4, with TRBD1 as a possible D gene (6 bases). This CDR3 contains 14 residues. Deletions cut 1 base from V and 3 bases from J, with 6 bases between. From germline, CDR1 is MDHEN and CDR2 SYDVKM. This CDR3 is CASSLYRANEKLFF. The CDR3 bases are TGTGCCAGCAGTTTATACAGGGCTAATGAAAAACTGTTTTTT.

V usage is TRBV25-1 and J usage is TRBJ2-1; D remains ambiguous. Trimming pared 5 bases from V and 2 bases from J, leaving 4 bases between. The CDR3 is made up of 12 amino acids. Germline-derived CDR1 and CDR2 are MGHDK and SYGVNS. DNA of the CDR3: TGTGCCAGCAGTACAGCCTACAATGAGCAGTTCTTC. As protein: CASSTAYNEQFF. Looking up the rest from reference TRBV25-1 and TRBJ2-1 gives the full variable domain: EADIYQTPRYLVIGTGKKITLECSQTMGHDKMYWYQQDPGMELHLIHYSYGVNSTEKGDLSSESTVSRIRTEHFPLTLESARPSHTSQYLCASSTAYNEQFFGPGTRLTVL.

CDR3 loop: CASSLGTDYTNEKLFF. The DNA of the CDR3 is TGTGCCAGCAGCTTAGGGACGGACTATACTAATGAAAAACTGTTTTTT. The chain joins TRBV7-9 to TRBJ1-4; D not certain. The CDR3 has 16 residues. CDR1 and CDR2 from the germline V gene are SEHNR and FQNEAQ (reference sequence). The V gene lost 1 base and the J gene lost 2 bases, with 11 bases spanning the gap.

The chain has TRBV5-1 and TRBJ2-3; the D gene is possibly TRBD1 (7 bases). The CDR3 is 15 amino acids. Germline values: CDR1 SGHRS, CDR2 YFSETQ. Trimming removed 4 bases at V and 4 bases at J, with 16 bases between. In DNA form, the CDR3 reads TGCGCCAGCAGCAGAGGGGGCGGGGACGCAGATACGCAGTATTTT. The encoded protein is CASSRGGGDADTQYF.

The gene calls are TRBV13 and TRBJ2-5; 13 nucleotides align to TRBD2. Germline V gives CDR1 PRHDT, CDR2 FYEKMQ (reference sequence). The CDR3 extends over 17 amino acids. V was clipped by 8 bases and J by 4 bases; unmatched bases: 13. CDR3 sequence reads: CASRQGTSGKVGETQYF. CDR3 bases: TGTGCCAGCCGCCAAGGGACTAGCGGGAAGGTAGGAGAGACCCAGTACTTC.

This clone has only a few counts. This sequence joins TRBV15 and TRBJ2-5, with D uncertain. V was trimmed by 3 bases and J by 2 bases, leaving 10 bases between them. CDR1 is LNHNV and CDR2 is YYDKDF in the germline V gene (reference sequence). This CDR3 contains 14 residues. CDR3 bases: TGTGCCACCAGCAGCGAATGGAGTCAAGAGACCCAGTACTTC. As protein: CATSSEWSQETQYF. The full variable domain, its missing parts supplied by reference TRBV15 and TRBJ2-5, is DAMVIQNPRYQVTQFGKPVTLSCSQTLNHNVMYWYQQKSSQAPKLLFHYYDKDFNNEADTPDNFQSRRPNTSFCFLDIRSPGLGDTAMYLCATSSEWSQETQYFGPGTRLLVL.

CDR3: CASKRQEAGANVLTF. The CDR3 nucleotides are TGTGCCAGTAAAAGACAGGAAGCTGGGGCCAACGTCCTGACTTTC. The chain has TRBV7-2 and TRBJ2-6; possible D gene TRBD1, 6 bases. Germline CDR1 is SGHTA and CDR2 is FQGNSA. The V and J ends lost 9 bases and 2 bases respectively, with 14 bases between them. The CDR3 length is 15 residues.

This clone was picked up one time. This chain connects TRBV6-5 to TRBJ1-1, with 7 bases aligning to TRBD1. CDR3 length equals 13 residues. The J segment lost 8 bases and the V segment lost 4 bases, leaving 7 bases of the junction unmatched. The germline CDR1 and CDR2 sequences are MNHEY and SVGAGI. CDR3 in DNA: TGTGCCAGCAGTTTAGGGGGCTTTTCCGAAGCTTTCTTT. Its translation: CASSLGGFSEAFF.

In DNA, the CDR3 is TGTGCCAGCAGCCAAAGTCGGGACAGAGCAAACACCATATATTTT. The encoded protein is CASSQSRDRANTIYF. The chain is built from TRBV14 and TRBJ1-3; 7 bases agree with TRBD1. With V trimmed by 2 bases and J by 6 bases, 7 bases remained unmatched. Germline loops: CDR1 SGHDN, CDR2 FVKESK. The CDR3 covers 15 residues.

The chain is built from TRBV10-3 and TRBJ2-5, with 7 bases identical to TRBD1. The ends lost 8 bases at V and 0 bases at J; junction bases unmatched: 6. This CDR3 has 14 residues. Germline CDR1 ENHRY, CDR2 SYGVKD. The chain's CDR3 is CAIRQDRDQETQYF. The CDR3, as DNA: TGTGCCATCCGCCAAGACAGGGACCAAGAGACCCAGTACTTC.

The gene calls are TRBV5-6 and TRBJ1-5, with a weak D call TRBD1 (5 bases). CDR1 and CDR2 from the germline V gene are SGHDT and YYEEEE. V was cut by 3 bases and J by 3 bases, with 16 bases left in between. This CDR3 has 16 residues. The CDR3 protein is CASSWGWGENNQPQHF. The CDR3 DNA is TGTGCCAGCAGCTGGGGCTGGGGGGAGAACAATCAGCCCCAGCATTTT.

V usage is TRBV10-3 and J usage is TRBJ2-7, with 10 bases identical to TRBD2. Germline CDR1 and CDR2: ENHRY and SYGVKD. The length of the CDR3 is 17 residues. V gave up 3 bases and J gave up 4 bases; unmatched junction bases: 12. Here the CDR3 reads CAISERGALLAGYEQYF. CDR3 bases: TGTGCCATCAGTGAAAGAGGGGCGTTACTAGCGGGATACGAGCAGTACTTC.

The V and J genes are TRBV19 and TRBJ2-7; TRBD1 aligns across 8 bases. V lost 5 bases, J lost 7 bases, and 7 bases stayed unmatched. CDR3 length: 13 amino acids. CDR1 and CDR2 from the germline V gene are LNHDA and SQIVND (reference sequence). Here the CDR3 DNA reads TGTGCCAGTAGTTGGCAGGGGGCGTCTGAGCAGTACTTC. This encodes CASSWQGASEQYF.

The chain combines TRBV14 with TRBJ2-7; 12 positions match TRBD1. The CDR3 length is 17 residues. Germline V gene data show CDR1 as SGHDN and CDR2 as FVKESK. After removal of 3 bases from V and 7 bases from J, the junction contained 13 bases not matched to a gene. The CDR3: CASSHPIPGQGAREQYF. The CDR3 nucleotides read TGTGCCAGCAGCCATCCCATACCGGGACAGGGGGCTCGGGAGCAGTACTTC.

The V and J genes are TRBV27 and TRBJ2-1, with 7 bases that match TRBD2. Trimming removed 3 bases from V and 0 bases from J; junction bases left unmatched: 5. Germline values: CDR1 MNHEY, CDR2 SMNVEV (reference sequence). The CDR3 is 16 amino acids. The CDR3 DNA sequence: TGTGCCAGCAGTTTTTTCGGCGGGAGCTCCTACAATGAGCAGTTCTTC. It encodes CASSFFGGSSYNEQFF.

This chain connects TRBV30 to TRBJ2-5; 7 positions match TRBD2. The V gene end was trimmed by 4 bases and the J gene end by 5 bases; junction bases not matched to a gene: 7. CDR1 and CDR2 from the germline V gene are GTSNPN and SVGIG (reference sequence). The CDR3 sequence is 13 residues long. The CDR3 region has the DNA TGTGCCTGGACTAGCGGTTTTGGGGAGACCCAGTACTTC. This gives the protein CAWTSGFGETQYF.

The CDR3 region is CASSFVAGGGDTQYF. In nucleotides, the CDR3 is TGTGCCAGCAGCTTTGTAGCGGGGGGGGGAGATACGCAGTATTTT. V is TRBV2 and J is TRBJ2-3, with 11 positions matching TRBD2. The CDR3 is 15 residues long. Germline-derived CDR1 and CDR2 are SNHLY and FYNNEI. The junction had 7 bases not matched to a gene; V was cut back by 6 bases and J by 5 bases.